A selection of T cell receptor beta chains follows, all from one sample in a study of blood T cell repertoires in COVID-19. Using immunoSEQ multiplex PCR, the repertoire was profiled, and TCRdb retains in-frame clones only, with some absent. The data contain tens of thousands of clones, 75% to 90% of them singletons. The sequenced sample was peripheral blood. The receptors were sampled from an older woman with acute or convalescent COVID-19. Each CDR3 is given with its conserved first and last residue. A D gene is named only where the DNA matches it firmly. Part of the rows lack a size; the others show once, few, many or a class for expanded clones.

v_call	clone_size	j_call	d_call	cdr3_nt	cdr3_aa
TRBV12-3/TRBV12-4	.	TRBJ1-1	.	TGTGCCAGCAGCCAGAACACTGAAGCTTTCTTT	CASSQNTEAFF
TRBV14	few	TRBJ2-1	TRBD2	TGTGCCAGCAGCCGTCCATTGGGACTAGCGGGGTATGAGCAGTTCTTC	CASSRPLGLAGYEQFF
TRBV5-5	.	TRBJ1-2	.	TGTGCCAGCAGCTTGGGGCTCTATGGCTACACCTTC	CASSLGLYGYTF
TRBV7-2	few	TRBJ1-5	.	TGTGCCAGCAGCAAAACGGGTCAGCCCCAGCATTTT	CASSKTGQPQHF
TRBV5-1	.	TRBJ1-1	.	TGCGCCAGCAGCTTGGAGCAGAACACTGAAGCTTTCTTT	CASSLEQNTEAFF
TRBV7-2	.	TRBJ2-7	TRBD2	TGTGCCAGCAGCTTAGCAAGCGGGGGGGTCTACGAGCAGTACTTC	CASSLASGGVYEQYF
TRBV24-1	.	TRBJ1-2	.	TGTGCCACCAGTGATTCAGGACTTTTCTATGGCTACACCTTC	CATSDSGLFYGYTF
TRBV7-9	.	TRBJ2-1	TRBD2	TGTGCCAGCAGCTTGGGAGGGATGGATGAGCAGTTCTTC	CASSLGGMDEQFF
TRBV6-5	.	TRBJ2-2	TRBD2	TGTGCCAGCAGTTACGGCGGGGGTACCACCGGGGAGCTGTTTTTT	CASSYGGGTTGELFF
TRBV6-5	.	TRBJ2-1	TRBD2	TGTGCCAGCAGTTACCCCGGACTAGCTGTAAATGAGCAGTTCTTC	CASSYPGLAVNEQFF
TRBV7-9	.	TRBJ2-7	.	TGTGCCAGCAGCTCGCACGATGGGGCGTGGTACGAGCAGTACTTC	CASSSHDGAWYEQYF
TRBV10-1	.	TRBJ2-4	.	TGCGCCAGCAGTGAGTGCGGCGGGTTAAGGAACATTCAGTACTTC	CASSECGGLRNIQYF
TRBV27	.	TRBJ2-1	TRBD1	TGTGCCAGCAGTCGGGACAGGGGCCTTAATGAGCAGTTCTTC	CASSRDRGLNEQFF
TRBV14	.	TRBJ1-1	TRBD1	TGTGCCAGCAGCCCCGGGACAGTTGAAGCTTTCTTT	CASSPGTVEAFF
TRBV7-9	few	TRBJ1-2	.	TGTGCCAGCAGCTTGGGCGATGGCTACACCTTC	CASSLGDGYTF
TRBV7-9	.	TRBJ1-4	.	TGTGCCAGCAGCTTAGGAGGGTCAAATGAAAAACTGTTTTTT	CASSLGGSNEKLFF
TRBV3-1/TRBV3-2	once	TRBJ1-2	.	TGTGCCAGCAGCCAAGAGCCCGGGGGGCGCAGCTATGGCTACACCTTC	CASSQEPGGRSYGYTF
TRBV29-1	.	TRBJ2-1	.	TGCAGCTCCCAGGGAATCTACAATGAGCAGTTCTTC	CSSQGIYNEQFF
TRBV5-1	.	TRBJ2-1	TRBD2	TGCGCCAGCAGCTTCCTGACTAGCAAGAATGAGCAGTTCTTC	CASSFLTSKNEQFF